The 29 T cell receptor beta chains reported below all come from one sample, sequenced in a study of T cells in Graves' hyperthyroidism and ophthalmopathy. Authors of the study amplified TCR beta CDR3 regions from RNA transcripts. The HTBI primer set served for first-round RT-PCR of the TCR CDR3. Via MiXCR, TCRdb re-called the multiplex PCR reads, giving one row per CDR3 protein. Of about 98,000 distinct CDR3 sequences listed, 35% to 50% are singletons. Sequencing input: peripheral blood or thyroid tissue (not recorded which). The receptors were sampled from a young woman with Graves' hyperthyroidism.

This clonotype appeared many times. V usage is TRBV5-1 and J usage is TRBJ2-5; 14 nucleotides match TRBD2. CDR1 and CDR2 (germline): SGHRS, YFSETQ. V lost 4 bases and J lost 3; bases outside the gene matches: 14. The CDR3 length is 19 residues. The CDR3, as DNA: TGCGCCAGCAGCCCGGGGACTAGCGGGAGTTTTTTTACCAAAGAGACCCAGTACTTC. This gives the protein CASSPGTSGSFFTKETQYF.

The chain uses TRBV7-8 and TRBJ2-7, with 13 nucleotides matching TRBD2. The CDR3 is 15 residues long. V lost 3 bases to trimming and J lost 5 bases; unmatched junction nucleotides: 4. CDR1 SGHVS and CDR2 FQNEAQ come from the germline V gene. The CDR3 bases are TGTGCCAGCAGCTTGGCAGGACTAGCGGGAGACGAGCAGTACTTC. Its translation is CASSLAGLAGDEQYF.

As regards this clonotype: A read error may produce the germline difference seen at one junction end. The chain employs TRBV7-8 and TRBJ2-7, with D perhaps TRBD1 or TRBD2 (5 bases each). CDR3 length equals 16 residues. Germline V gives CDR1 SGHVS, CDR2 FQNEAQ. In DNA, the CDR3 is TGTGCCAGCAGCTTTGTGAGGACACCAAACACCGGGGAGCTGTACTTC. It yields the protein CASSFVRTPNTGELYF.

This chain connects TRBV29-1 to TRBJ1-1; D gene unclear. The CDR3 contains 13 residues. In germline, CDR1 is SQVTM, CDR2 ANQGSEA. Trimming stripped 3 bases from V and 4 bases from J, with 12 bases between. The CDR3 nucleotides are TGCAGCGTTGACCGAGGGTGGGGCACTGAAGCTTTCTTT. Encoded protein: CSVDRGWGTEAFF.

The CDR3 reads CSASGTSGRAEQYF. CDR3 DNA sequence: TGCAGCGCATCCGGGACTAGCGGTCGGGCCGAGCAGTACTTC. The J gene is TRBJ2-7, the V gene TRBV29-1; 11 positions match TRBD2. CDR3 length: 14 residues. The germline gives CDR1 SQVTM, CDR2 ANQGSEA. V lost 7 bases and J lost 6; bases outside the gene matches: 11.

The rearrangement links TRBV7-9 to TRBJ1-2; possibly TRBD1 for D (6 bases). CDR1 SEHNR and CDR2 FQNEAQ come from the germline V gene (reference sequence). The CDR3 is 13 amino acids. Trimming pared 6 bases from V and 4 bases from J, leaving 12 bases between. Here the CDR3 reads CASSRGGTYGYTF. The CDR3 region has the DNA TGTGCCAGCAGTAGGGGGGGCACCTATGGCTACACCTTC.

The V gene is TRBV15, the J gene TRBJ2-7; 10 nucleotides align to TRBD1. Germline CDR1 is LNHNV and CDR2 is YYDKDF (reference sequence). The CDR3 is 15 residues long. With 5 bases clipped from V and 0 bases from J, the junction kept 4 bases outside the gene matches. The CDR3 protein is CATSAGTGASYEQYF. The CDR3, as DNA: TGTGCCACCAGCGCCGGGACAGGGGCCTCCTACGAGCAGTACTTC. Using reference TRBV15 and TRBJ2-7 for the parts outside the CDR3, the full variable domain is DAMVIQNPRYQVTQFGKPVTLSCSQTLNHNVMYWYQQKSSQAPKLLFHYYDKDFNNEADTPDNFQSRRPNTSFCFLDIRSPGLGDTAMYLCATSAGTGASYEQYFGPGTRLTVT.

The table lists this clonotype with many counts. The gene calls are TRBV6-5 and TRBJ1-2; possible D gene TRBD1, 5 bases. The length of the CDR3 is 14 residues. Trimming stripped 5 bases from V and 5 bases from J, with 15 bases between. CDR1 is MNHEY and CDR2 is SVGAGI in the germline V gene. The CDR3 DNA reads TGTGCCAGCAGTGAAGACAGAGCACCGTATGGCTACACCTTC. This codes for CASSEDRAPYGYTF.

The table lists this clonotype with a count of one. J is TRBJ2-5 and V is TRBV5-1; possibly TRBD2 for D (6 bases). Germline loops: CDR1 SGHRS, CDR2 YFSETQ. V dropped 0 bases and J dropped 5 bases, with 26 bases sitting between them. The CDR3 extends over 19 amino acids. The CDR3 here is CASSLAGGRPTGAGETQYF. CDR3 in DNA: TGCGCCAGCAGCTTGGCCGGAGGGCGCCCCACCGGGGCAGGGGAGACCCAGTACTTC.

With respect to this clonotype: Just one base apart from a much larger clone, this may be a read error. The CDR3 carries no conserved terminal phenylalanine or tryptophan, so it likely arises from a read error. The chain carries TRBV7-2 and TRBJ2-7, with a weak D call TRBD1 (5 bases). Germline CDR1 and CDR2: SGHTA and FQGNSA. The CDR3 runs to 14 residues. The V gene lost 6 bases and the J gene lost 3 bases, with 15 bases spanning the gap. CDR3 in amino acids: CASRFALGDYEQYL. CDR3 coding DNA: TGTGCCAGCAGATTTGCGCTAGGGGACTACGAGCAGTACCTC.

About this clonotype: A clone one base away is much larger, so this may be a read error. The chain combines TRBV7-3 with TRBJ2-7, with a tentative D call TRBD1 (5 bases). This CDR3 contains 14 residues. Germline lookup yields CDR1 SGHTA and CDR2 FQGTGA. This chain's CDR3 is CAWSAQVLTYEQHF. The DNA for the CDR3 is TGTGCCTGGAGTGCACAGGTACTAACCTACGAGCAGCACTTC.

With regard to this clonotype: A much larger clone is a single base away; this may be a read error. This sequence joins TRBV6-5 and TRBJ1-1; possible D gene TRBD1, 6 bases. Deletions cut 6 bases from V and 3 bases from J, with 20 bases between. The CDR3 covers 16 residues. CDR1 is MNHEY and CDR2 is SVGAGI in the germline V gene. The CDR3 DNA reads TGTGCCAGCAGATACCTAGGGGGTTGGAGGGACACTGAAGCTTTCTTT. The encoded protein is CASRYLGGWRDTEAFF.

The rearrangement uses TRBV13 and TRBJ2-5; D may be TRBD2 (5 bases). Germline values: CDR1 PRHDT, CDR2 FYEKMQ (reference sequence). The CDR3 contains 14 residues. The V gene lost 5 bases and the J gene lost 5 bases, with 15 bases spanning the gap. The CDR3 nucleotides are TGTGCCAGCAGCCTCGGAACTCGGAGGGAGACCCAGTACTTC. Translating gives CASSLGTRRETQYF.

Notes on this clonotype: It is unclear where the CDR3 begins or ends on the DNA, so no DNA is shown, and the CDR3 is as TCRdb lists it. This rearrangement joins TRBV7-3 to TRBJ2-6; TRBD1 was called by the table and not checked on the DNA. CDR1 and CDR2 (germline): SGHTA, FQGTGA. The CDR3 is 16 amino acids long, termini counted. The CDR3 here is CASSPGWGTGANVPTF.

The sample holds many counts of this clonotype. The chain couples TRBV20-1 to TRBJ2-5; D call uncertain. Germline V gene data show CDR1 as DFQATT and CDR2 as SNEGSKA (reference sequence). The CDR3 is made up of 11 amino acids. V lost 3 bases and J 5 bases, leaving 7 bases between the germline ends. CDR3 amino acids: CSASSPETQYF. As DNA, the CDR3 is TGCAGTGCTAGCAGCCCCGAGACCCAGTACTTC.

The sample holds many counts of this clonotype. A much bigger clone sits one base away, suggesting this may be a read error. The chain has TRBV20-1 and TRBJ2-5; D remains ambiguous. Germline CDR1 is DFQATT and CDR2 is SNEGSKA (reference sequence). The CDR3 length is 14 residues. The V gene lost 6 bases and the J gene lost 3 bases, with 17 bases spanning the gap. CDR3 nucleotide sequence: TGCAGTGCACTGTCACCAGCAGACGAAGAGACCCAGTACTTC. Residues: CSALSPADEETQYF.

There are many counts of this clonotype. The gene calls are TRBV3-1 and TRBJ1-1; 7 nucleotides line up with TRBD1. V dropped 4 bases and J dropped 4; count of bases not matched to a gene: 6. Germline V gene sequence: CDR1 LGHDT, CDR2 YNNKEL (reference sequence). The CDR3 extends over 14 amino acids. Here the CDR3 DNA reads TGTGCCAGCAGCCCACAGGGGTTTGCCACTGAAGCTTTCTTT. This encodes CASSPQGFATEAFF. Full variable domain (rest looked up from reference TRBV3-1 and TRBJ1-1): DTAVSQTPKYLVTQMGNDKSIKCEQNLGHDTMYWYKQDSKKFLKIMFSYNNKELIINETVPNRFSPKSPDKAHLNLHINSLELGDSAVYFCASSPQGFATEAFFGQGTRLTVV.

The chain uses TRBV28 and TRBJ1-5; D perhaps matches TRBD1 (6 bases). Germline values: CDR1 MDHEN, CDR2 SYDVKM. V lost 6 bases, J lost 7 bases, and 22 bases lay in between. This CDR3 is 16 amino acids long. CDR3: CASRPGQYLRGQPQHF. For the CDR3, the DNA is TGTGCCAGCAGACCAGGACAGTACCTACGAGGGCAGCCCCAGCATTTT. The variable domain in full, with the rest retrieved from reference TRBV28 and TRBJ1-5, is DVKVTQSSRYLVKRTGEKVFLECVQDMDHENMFWYRQDPGLGLRLIYFSYDVKMKEKGDIPEGYSVSREKKERFSLILESASTNQTSMYLCASRPGQYLRGQPQHFGDGTRLSIL.

Ten or more counts support this clonotype. The chain employs TRBV12-3 or TRBV12-4 and TRBJ1-4; D remains unclear. V was shortened by 1 base and J by 1 base, with 13 bases between the two germline ends. The CDR3 has 17 amino acids. This CDR3 reads CASSLGEWVQTNEKLFF. The DNA of the CDR3 is TGTGCCAGCAGTTTAGGGGAATGGGTACAAACTAATGAAAAACTGTTTTTT.

On this clonotype itself: Compared with germline, one end of the junction differs, possibly owing to a read error. The chain carries TRBV9 and TRBJ1-1, with 7 bases aligning to TRBD1. The CDR3 covers 17 residues. Germline V gene lookup returns CDR1 SGDLS and CDR2 YYNGEE. The CDR3 nucleotides read TGTGCCAGCTCACCAGATGGTATAGGCCAGGGGGGTACTGGAGCTTTCTTT. Amino acid sequence: CASSPDGIGQGGTGAFF.

This clonotype has at least ten counts. This sequence joins TRBV5-4 and TRBJ2-7, with a weak D call TRBD2 (9 bases). V gave up 9 bases and J gave up 2 bases, with 27 bases separating them. The CDR3 loop spans 17 amino acids. CDR1 is SGHNT and CDR2 is YYREEE in the germline V gene (reference sequence). CDR3 sequence: CATRAGGPSGDPYEQYF. Written as DNA, the CDR3 is TGTGCCACCAGGGCAGGGGGCCCTAGCGGGGATCCCTACGAGCAGTACTTC.

Turning to this clonotype: A much larger clonotype is one base distant, so this may be a read error. In this CDR3 the conserved last residue, phenylalanine or tryptophan, is missing, so a read error is likely. The J gene is TRBJ1-5, the V gene TRBV27; D call uncertain. V was shortened by 0 bases and J by 4 bases, with 1 base between the two germline ends. The CDR3 has 12 residues. Germline assignment: CDR1 MNHEY and CDR2 SMNVEV (reference sequence). CDR3 region: CASSLSNQPQHS. The CDR3 DNA reads TGTGCCAGCAGTTTATCAAATCAGCCCCAGCATTCT.

The table lists this clonotype with many counts. V is TRBV5-1 and J is TRBJ2-5, with D hard to call. The germline V and J ends were trimmed by 7 bases and 5 bases, with 15 bases remaining between them. CDR3 length: 13 amino acids. The germline CDR1 and CDR2 sequences are SGHRS and YFSETQ. CDR3 sequence (DNA): TGCGCCAGCTCGGCTAGGGCGTGGGAGACCCAGTACTTC. Translating it yields CASSARAWETQYF.

This clonotype showed up many times. The chain joins TRBV19 to TRBJ2-2, with TRBD1 matching over 9 bases. The V gene end was trimmed by 4 bases and the J gene end by 5 bases; junction bases not matched to a gene: 14. There are 18 residues in the CDR3. Looked up from germline, CDR1 is LNHDA and CDR2 is SQIVND (reference sequence). For the CDR3, the DNA is TGTGCCAGTAGTAGCCCGGGACAGGGAGGCAGCGTTACCGGGGAGCTGTTTTTT. Its protein product is CASSSPGQGGSVTGELFF.

This clonotype was observed at least ten times. The chain couples TRBV27 to TRBJ1-4; D is undetermined. V was clipped by 7 bases and J by 0 bases, with 9 bases between them. Germline V gene lookup returns CDR1 MNHEY and CDR2 SMNVEV (reference sequence). The CDR3 length is 14 residues. The CDR3 nucleotides are TGTGCCAGCAAGGGCAAACCAACTAATGAAAAACTGTTTTTT. Protein product: CASKGKPTNEKLFF.

This chain connects TRBV13 to TRBJ1-2; D unresolved. CDR3 length equals 11 residues. V was pared by 2 bases and J by 5 bases, with 3 bases between. Germline assignment: CDR1 PRHDT and CDR2 FYEKMQ (reference sequence). For the CDR3, the DNA is TGTGCCAGCAGCTTACGTTATGGCTACACCTTC. Its protein is CASSLRYGYTF. Variable domain in full (rest from reference TRBV13 and TRBJ1-2): AAGVIQSPRHLIKEKRETATLKCYPIPRHDTVYWYQQGPGQDPQFLISFYEKMQSDKGSIPDRFSAQQFSDYHSELNMSSLELGDSALYFCASSLRYGYTFGSGTRLTVV.

This clonotype was picked up many times. The J gene is TRBJ1-5, the V gene TRBV4-2; tentative D call: TRBD1 (5 bases). CDR1 and CDR2 from the germline V gene are LGHNA and YNFKEQ. CDR3 size: 13 residues. With 3 bases removed from V and 5 bases from J, the gap between germline ends came to 8 bases. The CDR3 reads CASSQGGDQPQHF. For the CDR3, the DNA is TGTGCCAGCAGCCAGGGAGGGGATCAGCCCCAGCATTTT.

V is TRBV2 and J is TRBJ1-1; D call uncertain. Germline V lookup: CDR1 SNHLY, CDR2 FYNNEI. The CDR3 has 16 amino acids. V was pared by 5 bases and J by 6 bases, with 22 bases between. The CDR3 protein is CASSLPPSRECSEAFF. Here the CDR3 DNA reads TGTGCCAGCAGTTTGCCTCCGTCCCGGGAGTGTTCTGAAGCTTTCTTT.

This clonotype was observed many times. The junction departs from germline at one end; a sequencing error may be responsible. V is TRBV12-3 or TRBV12-4 and J is TRBJ2-6, with D hard to call. The length of the CDR3 is 15 residues. CDR3 nucleotide sequence: TGTGCCAGCAGATTAGACACCTCTGGGGCCAACGTCCTGACTTTC. Its protein product is CASRLDTSGANVLTF.